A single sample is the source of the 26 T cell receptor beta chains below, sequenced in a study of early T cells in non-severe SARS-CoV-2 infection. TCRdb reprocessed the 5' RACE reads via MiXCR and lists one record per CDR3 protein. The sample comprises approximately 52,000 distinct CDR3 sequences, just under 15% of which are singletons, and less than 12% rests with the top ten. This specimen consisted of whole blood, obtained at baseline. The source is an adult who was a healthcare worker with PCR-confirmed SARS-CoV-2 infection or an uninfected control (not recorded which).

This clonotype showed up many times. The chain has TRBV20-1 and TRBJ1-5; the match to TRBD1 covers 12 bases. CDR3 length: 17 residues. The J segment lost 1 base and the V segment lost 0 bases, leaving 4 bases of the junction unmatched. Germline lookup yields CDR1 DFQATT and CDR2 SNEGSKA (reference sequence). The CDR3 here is CSAREGQGAYSNQPQHF. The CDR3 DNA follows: TGCAGTGCTAGAGAGGGACAGGGGGCGTACAGCAATCAGCCCCAGCATTTT.

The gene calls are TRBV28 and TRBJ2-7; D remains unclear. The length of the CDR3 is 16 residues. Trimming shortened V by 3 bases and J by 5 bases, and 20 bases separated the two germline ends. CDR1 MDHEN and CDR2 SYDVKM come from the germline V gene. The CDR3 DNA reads TGTGCCAGCAGTTTCTTTGGGCAGGCTATGAGAAACGAGCAGTACTTC. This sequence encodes CASSFFGQAMRNEQYF.

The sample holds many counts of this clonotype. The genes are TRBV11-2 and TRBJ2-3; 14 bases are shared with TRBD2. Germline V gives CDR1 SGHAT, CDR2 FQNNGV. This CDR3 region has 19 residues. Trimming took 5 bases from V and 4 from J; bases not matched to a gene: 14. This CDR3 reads CASSPWVGLAGGSSDTQYF. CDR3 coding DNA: TGTGCCAGCAGCCCCTGGGTCGGACTAGCGGGAGGTAGCTCAGATACGCAGTATTTT.

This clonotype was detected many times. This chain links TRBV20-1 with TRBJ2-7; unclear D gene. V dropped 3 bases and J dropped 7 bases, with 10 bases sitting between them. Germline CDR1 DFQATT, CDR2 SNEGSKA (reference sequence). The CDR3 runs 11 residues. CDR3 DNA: TGCAGTGCTAGCGTGGGGTTAGAGCAGTACTTC. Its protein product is CSASVGLEQYF.

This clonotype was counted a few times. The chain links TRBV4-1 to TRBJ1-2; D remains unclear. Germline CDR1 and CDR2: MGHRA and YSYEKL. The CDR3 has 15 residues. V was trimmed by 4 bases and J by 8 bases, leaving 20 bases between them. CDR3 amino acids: CASSPLSQEAWGYTF. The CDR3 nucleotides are TGCGCCAGCAGCCCCCTCAGCCAGGAGGCATGGGGCTACACCTTC.

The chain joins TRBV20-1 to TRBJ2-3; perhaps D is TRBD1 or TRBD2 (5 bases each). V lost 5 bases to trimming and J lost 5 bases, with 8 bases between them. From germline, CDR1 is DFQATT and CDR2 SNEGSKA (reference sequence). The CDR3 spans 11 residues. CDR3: CSAERGDTQYF. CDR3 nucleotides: TGCAGTGCTGAGAGGGGAGATACGCAGTATTTT.

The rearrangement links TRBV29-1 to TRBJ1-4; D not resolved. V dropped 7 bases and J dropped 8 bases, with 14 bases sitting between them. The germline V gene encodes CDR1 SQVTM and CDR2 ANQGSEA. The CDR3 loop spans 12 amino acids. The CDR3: CSDRTGGEKLFF. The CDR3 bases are TGCAGCGACCGAACGGGCGGAGAAAAACTGTTTTTT.

CDR3 protein: CASSKSPMAEGNQPQHF. The CDR3 DNA is TGTGCCAGCAGTAAGTCCCCGATGGCCGAGGGCAATCAGCCCCAGCATTTT. This sequence joins TRBV12-3 or TRBV12-4 and TRBJ1-5; D is unresolved. The CDR3 contains 17 residues. With 5 bases removed from V and 2 bases from J, the gap between germline ends came to 19 bases.

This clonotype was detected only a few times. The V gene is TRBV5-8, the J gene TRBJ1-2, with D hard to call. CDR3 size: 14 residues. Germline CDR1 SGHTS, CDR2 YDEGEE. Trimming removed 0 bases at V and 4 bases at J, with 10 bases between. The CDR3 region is CASSLGALGYGYTF. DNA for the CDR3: TGTGCCAGCAGCTTGGGGGCCCTCGGCTATGGCTACACCTTC.

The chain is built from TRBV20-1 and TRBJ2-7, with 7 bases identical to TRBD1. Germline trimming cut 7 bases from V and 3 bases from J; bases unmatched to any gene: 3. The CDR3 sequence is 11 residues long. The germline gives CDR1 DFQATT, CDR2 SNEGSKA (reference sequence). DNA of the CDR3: TGCAGTGGGGGACAGAACTACGAGCAGTACTTC. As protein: CSGGQNYEQYF.

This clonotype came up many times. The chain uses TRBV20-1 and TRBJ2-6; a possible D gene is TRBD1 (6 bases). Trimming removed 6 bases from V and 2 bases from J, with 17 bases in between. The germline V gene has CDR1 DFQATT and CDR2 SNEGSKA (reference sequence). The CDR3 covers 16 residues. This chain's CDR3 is CSAIRTVDAGANVLTF. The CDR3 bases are TGCAGTGCGATTCGGACAGTCGACGCTGGGGCCAACGTCCTGACTTTC.

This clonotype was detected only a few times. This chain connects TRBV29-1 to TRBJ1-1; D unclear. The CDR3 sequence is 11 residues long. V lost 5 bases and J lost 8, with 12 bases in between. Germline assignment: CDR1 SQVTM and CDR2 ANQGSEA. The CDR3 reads CSVKGASEAFF. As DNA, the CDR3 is TGCAGCGTTAAAGGTGCCTCCGAAGCTTTCTTT.

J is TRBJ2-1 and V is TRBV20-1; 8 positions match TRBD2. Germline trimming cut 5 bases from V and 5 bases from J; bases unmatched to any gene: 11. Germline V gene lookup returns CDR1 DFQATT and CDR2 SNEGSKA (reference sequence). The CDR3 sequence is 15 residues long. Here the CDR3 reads CSALRLSGGDNEQFF. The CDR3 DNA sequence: TGCAGTGCTCTCCGGCTGTCCGGGGGGGACAATGAGCAGTTCTTC.

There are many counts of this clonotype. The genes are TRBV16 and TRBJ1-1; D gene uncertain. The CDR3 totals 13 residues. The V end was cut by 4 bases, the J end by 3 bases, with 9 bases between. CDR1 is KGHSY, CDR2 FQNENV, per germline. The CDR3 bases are TGTGCCAGCAGCCGCGACAAGTACACTGAAGCTTTCTTT. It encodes CASSRDKYTEAFF.

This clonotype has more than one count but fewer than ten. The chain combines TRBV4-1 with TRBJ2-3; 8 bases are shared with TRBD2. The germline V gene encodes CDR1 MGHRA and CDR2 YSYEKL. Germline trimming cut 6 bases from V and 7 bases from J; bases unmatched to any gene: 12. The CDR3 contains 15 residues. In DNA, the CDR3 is TGCGCCAGCAGAGCACCGGGACTAGGGGGGAATACGCAGTATTTT. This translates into CASRAPGLGGNTQYF.

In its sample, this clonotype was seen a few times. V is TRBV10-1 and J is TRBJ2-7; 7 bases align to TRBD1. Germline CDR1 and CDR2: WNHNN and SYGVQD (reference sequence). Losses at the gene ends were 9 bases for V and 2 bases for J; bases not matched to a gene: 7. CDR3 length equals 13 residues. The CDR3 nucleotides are TGCGCCAGTCAGGGGCAGGGGGCCTACGAGCAGTACTTC. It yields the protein CASQGQGAYEQYF.

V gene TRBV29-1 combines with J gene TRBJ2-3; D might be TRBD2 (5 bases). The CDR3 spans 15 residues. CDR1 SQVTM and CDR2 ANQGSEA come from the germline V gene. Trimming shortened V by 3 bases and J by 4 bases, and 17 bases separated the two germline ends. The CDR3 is CSVEVRARGPDTQYF. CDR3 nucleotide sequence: TGCAGCGTTGAGGTCCGGGCCAGAGGGCCAGATACGCAGTATTTT.

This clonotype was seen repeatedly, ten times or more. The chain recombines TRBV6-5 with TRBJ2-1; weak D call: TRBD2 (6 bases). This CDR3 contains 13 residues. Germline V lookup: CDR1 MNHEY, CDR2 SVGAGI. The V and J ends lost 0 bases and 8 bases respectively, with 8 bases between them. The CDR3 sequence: CASSYSSGYEQFF. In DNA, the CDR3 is TGTGCCAGCAGTTACTCGAGCGGGTATGAGCAGTTCTTC.

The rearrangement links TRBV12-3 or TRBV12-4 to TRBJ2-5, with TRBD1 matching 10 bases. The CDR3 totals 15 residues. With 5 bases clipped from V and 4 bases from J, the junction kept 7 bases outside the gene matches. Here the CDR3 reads CASSPVTGGVETQYF. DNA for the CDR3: TGTGCCAGCAGTCCCGTGACAGGGGGCGTAGAGACCCAGTACTTC.

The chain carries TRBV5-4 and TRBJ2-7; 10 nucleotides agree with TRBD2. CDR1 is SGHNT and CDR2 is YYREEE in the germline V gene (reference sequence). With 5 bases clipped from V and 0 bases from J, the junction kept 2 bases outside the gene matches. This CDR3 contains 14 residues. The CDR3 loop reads CASSTSGDSYEQYF. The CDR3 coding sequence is TGTGCCAGCAGTACTAGCGGGGACTCCTACGAGCAGTACTTC.

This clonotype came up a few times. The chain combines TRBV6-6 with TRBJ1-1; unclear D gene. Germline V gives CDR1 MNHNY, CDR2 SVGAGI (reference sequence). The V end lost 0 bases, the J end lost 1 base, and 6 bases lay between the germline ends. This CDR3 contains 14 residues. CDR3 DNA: TGTGCCAGCAGTTACTCGGAGGGGAACACTGAAGCTTTCTTT. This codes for CASSYSEGNTEAFF.

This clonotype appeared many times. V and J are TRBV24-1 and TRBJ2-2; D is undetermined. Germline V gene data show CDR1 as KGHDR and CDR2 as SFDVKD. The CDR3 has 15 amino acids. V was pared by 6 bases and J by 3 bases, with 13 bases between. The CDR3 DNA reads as TGTGCCACCAGTCCTTGGAGCGTGGACACCGGGGAGCTGTTTTTT. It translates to CATSPWSVDTGELFF.

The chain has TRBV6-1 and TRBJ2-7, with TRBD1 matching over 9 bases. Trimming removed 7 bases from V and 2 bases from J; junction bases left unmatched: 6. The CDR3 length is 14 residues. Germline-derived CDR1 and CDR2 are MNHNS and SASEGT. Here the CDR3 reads CASNPGQGTYEQYF. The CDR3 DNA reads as TGTGCCAGCAATCCCGGACAGGGGACCTACGAGCAGTACTTC.

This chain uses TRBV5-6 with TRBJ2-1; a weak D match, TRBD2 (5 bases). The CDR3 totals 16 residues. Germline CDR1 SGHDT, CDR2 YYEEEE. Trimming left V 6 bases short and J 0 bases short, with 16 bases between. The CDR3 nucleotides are TGTGCCAGCATCCTAGGGTCTAGCTACTCCTACAATGAGCAGTTCTTC. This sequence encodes CASILGSSYSYNEQFF. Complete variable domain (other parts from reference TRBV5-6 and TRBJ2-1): DAGVTQSPTHLIKTRGQQVTLRCSPKSGHDTVSWYQQALGQGPQFIFQYYEEEERQRGNFPDRFSGHQFPNYSSELNVNALLLGDSALYLCASILGSSYSYNEQFFGPGTRLTVL.

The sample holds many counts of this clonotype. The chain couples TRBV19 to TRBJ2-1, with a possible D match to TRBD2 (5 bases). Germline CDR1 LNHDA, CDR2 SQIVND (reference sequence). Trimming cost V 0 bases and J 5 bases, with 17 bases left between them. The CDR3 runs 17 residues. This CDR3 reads CASSIEGRVGIDNEQFF. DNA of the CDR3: TGTGCCAGTAGTATAGAAGGGAGAGTGGGCATCGACAATGAGCAGTTCTTC.

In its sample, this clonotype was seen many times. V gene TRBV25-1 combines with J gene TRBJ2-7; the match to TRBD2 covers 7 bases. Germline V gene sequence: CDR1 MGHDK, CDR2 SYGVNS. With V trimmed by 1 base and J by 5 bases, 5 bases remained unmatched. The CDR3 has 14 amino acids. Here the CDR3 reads CASSELPGRNEQYF. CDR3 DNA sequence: TGTGCCAGCAGTGAATTGCCCGGGAGGAACGAGCAGTACTTC.